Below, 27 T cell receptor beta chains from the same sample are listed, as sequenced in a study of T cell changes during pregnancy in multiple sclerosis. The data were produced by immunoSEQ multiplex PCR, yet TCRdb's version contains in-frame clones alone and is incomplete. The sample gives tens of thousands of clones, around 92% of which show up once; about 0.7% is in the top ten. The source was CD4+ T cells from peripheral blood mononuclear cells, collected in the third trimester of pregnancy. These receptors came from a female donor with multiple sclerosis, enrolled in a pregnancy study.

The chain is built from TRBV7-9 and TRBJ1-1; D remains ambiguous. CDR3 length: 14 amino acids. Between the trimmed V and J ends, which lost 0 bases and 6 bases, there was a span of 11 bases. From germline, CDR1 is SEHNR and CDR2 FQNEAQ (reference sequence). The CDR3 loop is CASSLARRSAEAFF. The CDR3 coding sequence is TGTGCCAGCAGCTTAGCCCGGAGGTCGGCTGAAGCTTTCTTT.

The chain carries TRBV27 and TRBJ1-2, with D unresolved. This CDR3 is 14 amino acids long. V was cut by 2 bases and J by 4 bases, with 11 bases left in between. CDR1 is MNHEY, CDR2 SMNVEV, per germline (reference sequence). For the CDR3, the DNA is TGTGCCAGCAGTTTAAAACAGCCAGGCTATGGCTACACCTTC. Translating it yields CASSLKQPGYGYTF.

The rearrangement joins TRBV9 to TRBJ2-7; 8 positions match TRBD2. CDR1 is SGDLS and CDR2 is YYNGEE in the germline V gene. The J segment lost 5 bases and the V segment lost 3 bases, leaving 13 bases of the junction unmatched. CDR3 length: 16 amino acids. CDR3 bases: TGTGCCAGCAGCGCCGATCCTCGGGGGGGATTTAACGAGCAGTACTTC. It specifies CASSADPRGGFNEQYF.

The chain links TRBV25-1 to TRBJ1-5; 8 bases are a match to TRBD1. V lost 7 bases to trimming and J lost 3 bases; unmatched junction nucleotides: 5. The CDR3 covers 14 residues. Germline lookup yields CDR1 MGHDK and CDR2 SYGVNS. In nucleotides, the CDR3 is TGTGCCAGCAATACAGGGGGTTTCAATCAGCCCCAGCATTTT. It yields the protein CASNTGGFNQPQHF.

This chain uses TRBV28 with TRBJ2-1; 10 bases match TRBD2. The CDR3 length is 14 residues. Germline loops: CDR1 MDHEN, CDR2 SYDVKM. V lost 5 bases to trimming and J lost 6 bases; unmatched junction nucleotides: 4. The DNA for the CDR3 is TGTGCCAGCAGTCGAACTAGCGGGGCCAATGAGCAGTTCTTC. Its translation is CASSRTSGANEQFF.

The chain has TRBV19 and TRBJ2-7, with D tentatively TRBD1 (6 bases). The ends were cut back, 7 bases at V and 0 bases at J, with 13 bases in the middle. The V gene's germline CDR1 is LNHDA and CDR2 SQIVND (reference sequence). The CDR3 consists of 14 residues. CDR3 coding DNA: TGTGCCAGTAAACGACAGGCCAGCTCCTACGAGCAGTACTTC. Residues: CASKRQASSYEQYF.

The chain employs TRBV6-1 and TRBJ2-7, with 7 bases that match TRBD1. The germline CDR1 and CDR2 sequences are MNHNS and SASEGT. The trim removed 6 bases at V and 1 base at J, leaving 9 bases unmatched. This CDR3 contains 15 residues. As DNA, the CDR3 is TGTGCCAGCAGACGGGACAGCGACTATTCCTACGAGCAGTACTTC. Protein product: CASRRDSDYSYEQYF.

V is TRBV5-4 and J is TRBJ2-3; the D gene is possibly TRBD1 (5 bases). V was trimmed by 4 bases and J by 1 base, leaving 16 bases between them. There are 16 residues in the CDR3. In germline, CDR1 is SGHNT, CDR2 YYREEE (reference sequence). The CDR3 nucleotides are TGTGCCAGCAGCCAAAGCAGGGTCTTTGGCACAGATACGCAGTATTTT. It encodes CASSQSRVFGTDTQYF. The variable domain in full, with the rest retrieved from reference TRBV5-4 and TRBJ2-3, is ETGVTQSPTHLIKTRGQQVTLRCSSQSGHNTVSWYQQALGQGPQFIFQYYREEENGRGNFPPRFSGLQFPNYSSELNVNALELDDSALYLCASSQSRVFGTDTQYFGPGTRLTVL.

The CDR3 here is CASSKQGEETQYF. The CDR3 DNA sequence: TGTGCCAGTAGTAAACAGGGCGAAGAGACCCAGTACTTC. The J gene is TRBJ2-5, the V gene TRBV19, with D possibly being TRBD1 (6 bases). Germline-derived CDR1 and CDR2 are LNHDA and SQIVND (reference sequence). V lost 4 bases and J lost 3, with 9 bases in between. The CDR3 is 13 amino acids. Drawing the rest from reference TRBV19 and TRBJ2-5, the complete variable domain is DGGITQSPKYLFRKEGQNVTLSCEQNLNHDAMYWYRQDPGQGLRLIYYSQIVNDFQKGDIAEGYSVSREKKESFPLTVTSAQKNPTAFYLCASSKQGEETQYFGPGTRLLVL.

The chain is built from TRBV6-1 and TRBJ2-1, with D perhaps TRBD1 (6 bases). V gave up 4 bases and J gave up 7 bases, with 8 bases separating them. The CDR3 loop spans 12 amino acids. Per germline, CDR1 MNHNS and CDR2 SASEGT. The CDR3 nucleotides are TGTGCCAGCAGTGTACAGGGTAATGAGCAGTTCTTC. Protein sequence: CASSVQGNEQFF.

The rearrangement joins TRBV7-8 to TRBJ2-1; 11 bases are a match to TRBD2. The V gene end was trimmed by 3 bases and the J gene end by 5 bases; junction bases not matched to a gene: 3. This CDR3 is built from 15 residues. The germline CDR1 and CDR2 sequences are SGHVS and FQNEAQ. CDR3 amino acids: CASSLSGLADNEQFF. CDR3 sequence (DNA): TGTGCCAGCAGCTTGTCGGGACTAGCGGACAATGAGCAGTTCTTC. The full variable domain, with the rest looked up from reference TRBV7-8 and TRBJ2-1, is GAGVSQSPRYKVAKRGQDVALRCDPISGHVSLFWYQQALGQGPEFLTYFQNEAQLDKSGLPSDRFFAERPEGSVSTLKIQRTQQEDSAVYLCASSLSGLADNEQFFGPGTRLTVL.

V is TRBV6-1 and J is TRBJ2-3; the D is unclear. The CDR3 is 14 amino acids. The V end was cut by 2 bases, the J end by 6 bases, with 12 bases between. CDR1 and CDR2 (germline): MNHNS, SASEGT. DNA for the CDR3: TGTGCCAGCAGTGAACAGGCAAAAAGTGATACGCAGTATTTT. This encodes CASSEQAKSDTQYF.

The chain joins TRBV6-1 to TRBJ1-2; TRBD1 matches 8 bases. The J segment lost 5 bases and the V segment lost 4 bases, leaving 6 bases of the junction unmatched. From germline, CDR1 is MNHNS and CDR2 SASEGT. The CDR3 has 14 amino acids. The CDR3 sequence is CASSVQGEVYGYTF. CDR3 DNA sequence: TGTGCCAGCAGTGTACAGGGGGAGGTTTATGGCTACACCTTC.

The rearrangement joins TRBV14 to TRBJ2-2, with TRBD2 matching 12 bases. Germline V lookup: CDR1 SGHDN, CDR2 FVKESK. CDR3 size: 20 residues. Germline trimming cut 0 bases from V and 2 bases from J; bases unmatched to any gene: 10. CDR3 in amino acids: CASSQDPPRLAGVNTGELFF. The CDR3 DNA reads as TGTGCCAGCAGCCAAGATCCCCCCAGACTAGCGGGAGTAAACACCGGGGAGCTGTTTTTT.

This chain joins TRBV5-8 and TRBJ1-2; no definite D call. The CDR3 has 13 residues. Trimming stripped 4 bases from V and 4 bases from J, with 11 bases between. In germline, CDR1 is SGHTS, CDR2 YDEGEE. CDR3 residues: CASSAGGLYGYTF. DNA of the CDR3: TGTGCCAGCAGCGCCGGAGGACTCTATGGCTACACCTTC.

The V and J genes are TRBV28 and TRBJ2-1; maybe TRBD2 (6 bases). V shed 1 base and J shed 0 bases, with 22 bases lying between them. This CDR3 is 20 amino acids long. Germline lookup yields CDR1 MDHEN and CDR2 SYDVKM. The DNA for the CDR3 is TGTGCCAGCAGTTTATCAATCGGGACTCCTAGGGGTGGCTCCTACAATGAGCAGTTCTTC. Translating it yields CASSLSIGTPRGGSYNEQFF.

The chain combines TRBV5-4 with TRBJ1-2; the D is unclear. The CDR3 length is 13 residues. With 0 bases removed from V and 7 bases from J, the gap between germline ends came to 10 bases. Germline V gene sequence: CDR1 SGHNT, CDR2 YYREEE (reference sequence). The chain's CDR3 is CASSLGSQIGYTF. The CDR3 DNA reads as TGTGCCAGCAGCTTGGGTTCGCAGATTGGCTACACCTTC.

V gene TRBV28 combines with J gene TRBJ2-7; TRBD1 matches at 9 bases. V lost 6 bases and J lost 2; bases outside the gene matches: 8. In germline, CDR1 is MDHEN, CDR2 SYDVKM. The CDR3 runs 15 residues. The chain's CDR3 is CASRNRDRVPYEQYF. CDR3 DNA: TGTGCCAGCAGGAACCGGGACAGGGTACCCTACGAGCAGTACTTC.

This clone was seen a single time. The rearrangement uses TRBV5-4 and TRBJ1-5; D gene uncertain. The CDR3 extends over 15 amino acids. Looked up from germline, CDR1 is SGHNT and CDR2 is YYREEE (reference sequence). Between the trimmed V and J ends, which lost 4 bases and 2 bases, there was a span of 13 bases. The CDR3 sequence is CASSLPRVGNQPQHF. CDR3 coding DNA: TGTGCCAGCAGCCTACCGAGGGTGGGCAATCAGCCCCAGCATTTT.

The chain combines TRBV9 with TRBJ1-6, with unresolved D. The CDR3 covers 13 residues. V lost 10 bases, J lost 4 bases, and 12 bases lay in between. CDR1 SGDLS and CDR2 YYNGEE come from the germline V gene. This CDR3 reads CAVPSCYNSPLHF. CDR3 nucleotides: TGTGCCGTCCCCTCCTGTTATAATTCACCCCTCCACTTT.

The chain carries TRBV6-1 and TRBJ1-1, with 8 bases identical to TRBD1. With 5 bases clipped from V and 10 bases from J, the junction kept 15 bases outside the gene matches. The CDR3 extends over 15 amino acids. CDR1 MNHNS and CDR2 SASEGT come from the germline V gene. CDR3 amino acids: CASSSTGTGQGLAFF. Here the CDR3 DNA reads TGTGCCAGCAGTTCGACCGGGACAGGCCAAGGGTTAGCTTTCTTT.

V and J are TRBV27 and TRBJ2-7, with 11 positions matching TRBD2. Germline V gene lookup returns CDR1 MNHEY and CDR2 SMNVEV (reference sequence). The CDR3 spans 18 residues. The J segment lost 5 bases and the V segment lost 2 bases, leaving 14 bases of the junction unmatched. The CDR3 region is CASSLTSLAGGLPDEQYF. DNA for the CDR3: TGTGCCAGCAGTTTAACGAGCCTAGCGGGAGGTCTTCCGGACGAGCAGTACTTC.

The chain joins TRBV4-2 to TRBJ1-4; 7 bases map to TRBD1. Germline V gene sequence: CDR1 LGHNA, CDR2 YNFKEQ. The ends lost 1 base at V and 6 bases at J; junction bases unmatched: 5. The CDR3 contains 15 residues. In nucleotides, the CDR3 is TGTGCCAGCAGCCAAGTCAAGCAGGGGGATGAAAAACTGTTTTTT. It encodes CASSQVKQGDEKLFF.

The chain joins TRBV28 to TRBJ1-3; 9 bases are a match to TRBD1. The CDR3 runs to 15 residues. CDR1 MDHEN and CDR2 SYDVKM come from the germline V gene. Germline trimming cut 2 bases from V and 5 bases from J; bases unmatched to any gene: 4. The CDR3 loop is CASSLLGQGRNTIYF. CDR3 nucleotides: TGTGCCAGCAGTTTACTCGGACAGGGGAGAAACACCATATATTTT.

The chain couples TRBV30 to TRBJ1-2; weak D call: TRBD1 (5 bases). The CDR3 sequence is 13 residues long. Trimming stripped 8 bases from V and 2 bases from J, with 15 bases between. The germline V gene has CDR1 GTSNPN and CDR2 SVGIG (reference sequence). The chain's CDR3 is CAGGALLNYGYTF. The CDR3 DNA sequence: TGTGCCGGAGGGGCACTATTGAACTATGGCTACACCTTC.

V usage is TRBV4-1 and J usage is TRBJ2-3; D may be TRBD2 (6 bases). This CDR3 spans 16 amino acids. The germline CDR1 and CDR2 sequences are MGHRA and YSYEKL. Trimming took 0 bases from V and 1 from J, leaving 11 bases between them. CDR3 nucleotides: TGCGCCAGCAGCCAAGAGGGTACGGGGGGCACAGATACGCAGTATTTT. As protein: CASSQEGTGGTDTQYF.

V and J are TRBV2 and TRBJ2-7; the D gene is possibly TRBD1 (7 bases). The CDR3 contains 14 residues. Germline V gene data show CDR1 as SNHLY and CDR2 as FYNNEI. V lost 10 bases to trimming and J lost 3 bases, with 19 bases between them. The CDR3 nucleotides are TGTGCCAACCAGGGGGGCGCCAGTATCTACGAGCAGTACTTC. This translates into CANQGGASIYEQYF.